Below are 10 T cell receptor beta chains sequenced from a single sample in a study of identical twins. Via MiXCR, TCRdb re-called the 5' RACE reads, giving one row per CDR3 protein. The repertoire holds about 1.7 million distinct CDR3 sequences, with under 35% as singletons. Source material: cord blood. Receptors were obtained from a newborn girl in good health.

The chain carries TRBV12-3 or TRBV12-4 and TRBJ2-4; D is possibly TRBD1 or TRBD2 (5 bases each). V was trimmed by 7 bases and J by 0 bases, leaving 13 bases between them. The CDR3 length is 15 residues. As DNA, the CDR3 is TGTGCCAGCACCGCGTGGGGGAGAGCCAAAAACATTCAGTACTTC. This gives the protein CASTAWGRAKNIQYF.

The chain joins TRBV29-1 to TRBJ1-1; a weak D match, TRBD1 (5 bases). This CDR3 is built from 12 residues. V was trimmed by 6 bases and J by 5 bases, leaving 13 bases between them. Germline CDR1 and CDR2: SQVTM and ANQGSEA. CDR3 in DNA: TGCAGCGTGGCAGTGGGGGGTACTGAAGCTTTCTTT. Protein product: CSVAVGGTEAFF.

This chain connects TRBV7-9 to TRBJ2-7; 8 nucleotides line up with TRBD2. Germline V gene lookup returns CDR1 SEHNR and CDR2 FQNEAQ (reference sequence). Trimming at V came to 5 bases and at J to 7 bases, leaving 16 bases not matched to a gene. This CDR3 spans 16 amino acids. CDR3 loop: CASSPPGTSHRNEQYF. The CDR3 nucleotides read TGTGCCAGCAGCCCCCCCGGGACTAGTCACAGGAATGAGCAGTACTTC.

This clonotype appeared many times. Here the CDR3 DNA reads TGCAGTGCCGGGACAGTCTACGAGCAGTACTTC. This codes for CSAGTVYEQYF. The chain is built from TRBV20-1 and TRBJ2-7, with 7 bases identical to TRBD1. Germline CDR1 reads DFQATT; CDR2 reads SNEGSKA (reference sequence). Trimming cost V 6 bases and J 3 bases; bases outside gene matches: 2. The CDR3 runs to 11 residues.

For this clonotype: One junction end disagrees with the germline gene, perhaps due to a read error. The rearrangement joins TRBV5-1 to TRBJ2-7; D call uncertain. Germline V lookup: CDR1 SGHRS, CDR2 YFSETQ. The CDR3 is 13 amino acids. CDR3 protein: CASSYLGSYEQHF. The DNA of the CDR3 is TGCGCCAGCAGCTATTTGGGCTCCTACGAGCAGCACTTC. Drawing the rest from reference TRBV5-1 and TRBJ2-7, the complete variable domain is KAGVTQTPRYLIKTRGQQVTLSCSPISGHRSVSWYQQTPGQGLQFLFEYFSETQRNKGNFPGRFSGRQFSNSRSEMNVSTLELGDSALYLCASSYLGSYEQHFGPGTRLTVT.

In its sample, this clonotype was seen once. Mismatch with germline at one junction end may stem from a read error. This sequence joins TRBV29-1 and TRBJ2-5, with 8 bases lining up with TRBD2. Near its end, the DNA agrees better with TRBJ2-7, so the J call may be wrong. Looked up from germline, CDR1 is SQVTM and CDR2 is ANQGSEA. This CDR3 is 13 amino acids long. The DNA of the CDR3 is TGCAACGTTTTTCCGGGACTAGGGTACGAGCAGTACTTC. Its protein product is CNVFPGLGYEQYF.

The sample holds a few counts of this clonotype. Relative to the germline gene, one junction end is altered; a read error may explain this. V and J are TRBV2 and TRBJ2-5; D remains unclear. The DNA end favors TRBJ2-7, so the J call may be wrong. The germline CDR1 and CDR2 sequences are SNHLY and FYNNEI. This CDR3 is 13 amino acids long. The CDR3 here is CASCETVDYEQYF. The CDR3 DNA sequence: TGTGCCAGCTGTGAAACAGTCGACTACGAGCAGTACTTC.

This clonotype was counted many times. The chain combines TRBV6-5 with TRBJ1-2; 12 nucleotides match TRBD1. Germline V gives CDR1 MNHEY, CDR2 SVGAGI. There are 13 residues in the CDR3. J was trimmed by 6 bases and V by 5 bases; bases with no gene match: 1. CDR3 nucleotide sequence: TGTGCCAGCAGTCGGGACAGGGGGCATGGCTACACCTTC. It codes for CASSRDRGHGYTF.

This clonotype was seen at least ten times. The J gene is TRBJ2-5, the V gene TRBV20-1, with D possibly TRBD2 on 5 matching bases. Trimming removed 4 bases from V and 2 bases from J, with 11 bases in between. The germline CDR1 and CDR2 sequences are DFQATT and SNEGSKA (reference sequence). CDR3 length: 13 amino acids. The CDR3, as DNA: TGCAGTGCTACCCGGACTCTACAAGAGACCCAGTACTTC. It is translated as CSATRTLQETQYF.

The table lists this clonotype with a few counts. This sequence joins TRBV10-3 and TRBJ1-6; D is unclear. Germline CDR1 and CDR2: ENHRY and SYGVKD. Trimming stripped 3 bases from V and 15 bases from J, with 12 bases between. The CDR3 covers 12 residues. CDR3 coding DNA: TGTGCCATCAGTGACGAAGGGTCCCTCCTCCACTTT. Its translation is CAISDEGSLLHF.